Below, 10 T cell receptor beta chains from the same sample are listed, as sequenced in a study of regulatory T cells in long-lasting Graves disease. Researchers made TCR beta libraries by using iRepertoire HTBI primers and running Arm-PCR on CDR3 regions. Each CDR3 protein is one row after TCRdb ran MiXCR on the multiplex PCR reads. The table shows roughly 400,000 distinct CDR3 sequences, with around a fifth occurring only once. Time point meaning: persistent/refractory GD, antithyroid drugs over 5 years with positive TRAb. Generation of the TCR library employed RNA extracted from PBMCs. Sequenced here: peripheral blood mononuclear cells (PBMCs), sampled when the disease was refractory, from a patient treated with antithyroid drugs. These receptor sequences come from a female donor with Graves disease.

In its sample, this clonotype was seen a few times. The chain joins TRBV9 to TRBJ1-1; D remains unclear. V was pared by 5 bases and J by 4 bases, with 12 bases between. The V gene's germline CDR1 is SGDLS and CDR2 YYNGEE. The CDR3 has 13 residues. This chain's CDR3 is CASRPSLGTEAFF. CDR3 nucleotides: TGTGCCAGCAGGCCGTCATTAGGCACTGAAGCTTTCTTT.

In this sample, this clonotype turned up a few times. The V call is TRBV30, the J call TRBJ1-1; D is unclear. V lost 1 base and J lost 6, with 6 bases in between. This CDR3 region has 11 residues. The germline V gene encodes CDR1 GTSNPN and CDR2 SVGIG (reference sequence). The CDR3: CAWSDLAEAFF. The CDR3 DNA reads as TGTGCCTGGAGTGATTTGGCTGAAGCTTTCTTT.

This clonotype was recorded a few times. The gene calls are TRBV25-1 and TRBJ1-1; 7 bases match TRBD1. V was clipped by 7 bases and J by 6 bases; unmatched bases: 14. The CDR3 totals 15 residues. Germline CDR1 MGHDK, CDR2 SYGVNS. The CDR3 protein is CASILELQGVAEAFF. For the CDR3, the DNA is TGTGCCAGCATTCTGGAGTTGCAGGGGGTAGCTGAAGCTTTCTTT.

Many counts were recorded for this clonotype. This chain connects TRBV11-2 to TRBJ2-5; 7 bases line up with TRBD1. The V and J ends lost 5 bases and 0 bases, in that order; junction bases with no gene match: 0. The CDR3 contains 13 residues. Germline assignment: CDR1 SGHAT and CDR2 FQNNGV. Here the CDR3 DNA reads TGTGCCAGCAGCACAGGGGACCAAGAGACCCAGTACTTC. It specifies CASSTGDQETQYF.

This clonotype was observed many times. The J gene is TRBJ2-6, the V gene TRBV6-9; TRBD1 might be the D (5 bases). Germline V gene sequence: CDR1 MNHGY, CDR2 SVAAGI. V was pared by 3 bases and J by 4 bases, with 13 bases between. CDR3 length: 16 residues. In DNA form, the CDR3 reads TGTGCCAGCAGTTACGTTGCCAGGGCCGGGGCCAACGTCCTGACTTTC. Translation gives CASSYVARAGANVLTF.

This clonotype has more than one count but fewer than ten. The chain couples TRBV7-9 to TRBJ1-1; D unresolved. Germline CDR1 and CDR2: SEHNR and FQNEAQ (reference sequence). There are 11 residues in the CDR3. V lost 4 bases and J lost 7, with 7 bases in between. This chain's CDR3 is CASSSPGEAFF. Written as DNA, the CDR3 is TGTGCCAGCAGCTCCCCAGGTGAAGCTTTCTTT.

The sample holds many counts of this clonotype. The CDR3 nucleotides read TGTGCCAGCAGCTTCGAGACCCACAATCAGCCCCAGCATTTT. Its translation: CASSFETHNQPQHF. J is TRBJ1-5 and V is TRBV7-9; no reliable D call. This CDR3 has 14 residues. Trimming removed 3 bases from V and 3 bases from J, with 9 bases in between. Germline CDR1 and CDR2: SEHNR and FQNEAQ (reference sequence).

This clonotype was recorded at least ten times. The junction differs from germline at one of its ends, possibly a read error. This chain links TRBV2 with TRBJ1-2; D is uncertain. Germline V gene data show CDR1 as SNHLY and CDR2 as FYNNEI. The CDR3 totals 14 residues. The CDR3 coding sequence is TGTGCCAGCAGTGACTTGGTAATGAACTATAGCTACACCTTC. Its translation: CASSDLVMNYSYTF.

The chain joins TRBV6-5 to TRBJ1-1; the D gene is possibly TRBD1 (5 bases). Germline assignment: CDR1 MNHEY and CDR2 SVGAGI. Trimming took 1 base from V and 1 from J, leaving 10 bases between them. This CDR3 has 15 residues. This chain's CDR3 is CASSYFQGENTEAFF. The CDR3 DNA reads TGTGCCAGCAGTTACTTTCAGGGCGAGAACACTGAAGCTTTCTTT.

V gene TRBV28 combines with J gene TRBJ1-5, with a possible D match to TRBD1 (6 bases). Germline CDR1 reads MDHEN; CDR2 reads SYDVKM. Trimming left V 11 bases short and J 3 bases short, with 11 bases between. The CDR3 loop spans 12 amino acids. The chain's CDR3 is CAAGQINQPQHF. The CDR3 DNA follows: TGTGCCGCCGGACAGATCAATCAGCCCCAGCATTTT. The full variable domain, with the rest looked up from reference TRBV28 and TRBJ1-5, is DVKVTQSSRYLVKRTGEKVFLECVQDMDHENMFWYRQDPGLGLRLIYFSYDVKMKEKGDIPEGYSVSREKKERFSLILESASTNQTSMYLCAAGQINQPQHFGDGTRLSIL.